These 3 T cell receptor beta chains share one sample of origin, sequenced in a study of blood T cell repertoires in COVID-19. Repertoires were generated with immunoSEQ multiplex PCR, while TCRdb's copy carries only in-frame clones and drops some. Among approximately 190,000 clones listed, about 88% were seen once. Sample: peripheral blood. Source of these receptors: a man aged 30 to 39 with active or convalescent COVID-19.

For the CDR3, the DNA is TGTGCCAGCGGGCAGGCAACTAATGAAAAACTGTTTTTT. It yields the protein CASGQATNEKLFF. The genes are TRBV12-3 or TRBV12-4 and TRBJ1-4; D is uncertain. CDR3 size: 13 residues. V lost 8 bases, J lost 0 bases, and 7 bases lay in between.

This chain links TRBV10-3 with TRBJ1-5, with a weak D call TRBD1 (6 bases). CDR1 is ENHRY and CDR2 is SYGVKD in the germline V gene. There are 15 residues in the CDR3. Trimming cost V 2 bases and J 9 bases, with 17 bases left between them. The CDR3 DNA is TGTGCCATCAGTGAGACGGAGGACAGCCGGGGGCCCCAGCATTTT. As protein: CAISETEDSRGPQHF.

The V and J genes are TRBV7-3 and TRBJ1-1; no definite D call. Germline V gene sequence: CDR1 SGHTA, CDR2 FQGTGA. This CDR3 contains 14 residues. V was pared by 2 bases and J by 6 bases, with 13 bases between. The CDR3 loop is CASSLSEGGAEAFF. CDR3 nucleotide sequence: TGTGCCAGCAGCTTATCCGAGGGTGGGGCTGAAGCTTTCTTT.